The 26 T cell receptor beta chains presented below share a single source sample, sequenced in a study of blood T cell repertoires in COVID-19. The protocol was immunoSEQ multiplex PCR, while the TCRdb copy is restricted to in-frame clones and leaves out a portion. The data contain 95,000 to 150,000 clones, 86% of them singletons. Source material: peripheral blood. The receptors here all came from a man aged 35-49 years with acute or convalescent COVID-19.

This chain joins TRBV5-6 and TRBJ1-1, with TRBD1 matching over 8 bases. V shed 0 bases, J shed 6 bases, and the junction held 1 base outside the gene matches. Germline lookup yields CDR1 SGHDT and CDR2 YYEEEE. The CDR3 sequence is 13 residues long. The CDR3 nucleotides read TGTGCCAGCAGCTTGGCAGGGGGCGCTGAAGCTTTCTTT. This gives the protein CASSLAGGAEAFF.

V and J are TRBV3-1 (or the pseudogene TRBV3-2) and TRBJ2-1; weak D call: TRBD2 (6 bases). Germline CDR1 and CDR2: LGHDT and YNNKEL (reference sequence). Trimming pared 5 bases from V and 10 bases from J, leaving 18 bases between. This CDR3 has 14 residues. CDR3 bases: TGTGCCAGCAGCTCCCCGGAGGGAGTCTTGGAGCAGTTCTTC. It encodes CASSSPEGVLEQFF.

The chain links TRBV12-3 or TRBV12-4 to TRBJ2-5; D gene ambiguous. This CDR3 comprises 12 residues. Trimming took off 6 bases at V and 5 bases at J, with 10 bases between the two ends. CDR3 nucleotide sequence: TGTGCCAGCAGGGCGGCCTCCGAGACCCAGTACTTC. This codes for CASRAASETQYF.

The chain combines TRBV14 with TRBJ2-1; TRBD1 might be the D (7 bases). Germline assignment: CDR1 SGHDN and CDR2 FVKESK. Deletions cut 2 bases from V and 5 bases from J, with 19 bases between. CDR3 length: 17 residues. DNA of the CDR3: TGTGCCAGCAGCCAAATTATAGGCGGGACAGTAAACAATGAGCAGTTCTTC. Translating gives CASSQIIGGTVNNEQFF.

This chain uses TRBV6-2 or TRBV6-3 with TRBJ1-1, with D possibly TRBD1 on 5 matching bases. The CDR3 is 14 residues long. V shed 2 bases and J shed 0 bases, with 7 bases lying between them. The germline CDR1 and CDR2 sequences are MNHEY and SVGEGT. CDR3 residues: CASSYGRVNTEAFF. CDR3 sequence (DNA): TGTGCCAGCAGTTACGGCAGGGTGAACACTGAAGCTTTCTTT.

V is TRBV15 and J is TRBJ1-1; D call uncertain. This CDR3 is built from 15 residues. V dropped 1 base and J dropped 1 base, with 10 bases sitting between them. Germline lookup yields CDR1 LNHNV and CDR2 YYDKDF (reference sequence). CDR3 in amino acids: CATSRGRRGNTEAFF. CDR3 in DNA: TGTGCCACCAGCAGAGGACGGCGGGGGAACACTGAAGCTTTCTTT.

The gene calls are TRBV12-3 or TRBV12-4 and TRBJ2-3; weak D call: TRBD2 (7 bases). The CDR3 loop spans 13 amino acids. Trimming left V 6 bases short and J 6 bases short, with 13 bases between. The CDR3 protein is CASSSGGRDTQYF. For the CDR3, the DNA is TGTGCCAGCAGCTCGGGGGGCCGGGATACGCAGTATTTT.

V gene TRBV12-3 or TRBV12-4 combines with J gene TRBJ1-1, with a weak D call TRBD1 (6 bases). The CDR3 is 13 residues long. V was clipped by 6 bases and J by 5 bases, with 13 bases between them. The CDR3 loop is CASRPRGATEAFF. In DNA, the CDR3 is TGTGCCAGCAGGCCCAGGGGCGCAACTGAAGCTTTCTTT.

This clone was detected only a few times. The chain links TRBV29-1 to TRBJ1-5, with 7 bases fitting TRBD1. The ends lost 6 bases at V and 5 bases at J; junction bases unmatched: 7. The CDR3 covers 13 residues. Per germline, CDR1 SQVTM and CDR2 ANQGSEA. Here the CDR3 reads CSVSQGSDQPQHF. CDR3 in DNA: TGCAGCGTATCACAGGGGAGTGATCAGCCCCAGCATTTT.

The chain employs TRBV5-5 and TRBJ1-2, with D possibly matching TRBD1 (6 bases). The CDR3 spans 16 residues. CDR1 is SGHKS, CDR2 YYEKEE, per germline (reference sequence). V was cut by 1 base and J by 2 bases, with 15 bases left in between. The CDR3 coding sequence is TGTGCCAGCAGCTTGCGTGGGGGCAGGGCGAACTATGGCTACACCTTC. Amino acid sequence: CASSLRGGRANYGYTF.

The sample holds one count of this clone. This chain uses TRBV6-8 with TRBJ1-5, with 7 bases lining up with TRBD1. From germline, CDR1 is MNHGY and CDR2 SAAAGT. V shed 4 bases and J 7 bases; nucleotides not matched to a gene: 22. The CDR3 length is 19 residues. In DNA form, the CDR3 reads TGTGCCAGCAGTTTTTCACGAAGCTCGGGCCAGGGGGTTTTGCAGCCCCAGCATTTT. Translated, it gives CASSFSRSSGQGVLQPQHF.

This chain uses TRBV5-1 with TRBJ2-7; 11 nucleotides match TRBD2. V was clipped by 4 bases and J by 2 bases; unmatched bases: 14. This CDR3 has 18 amino acids. Germline V gene sequence: CDR1 SGHRS, CDR2 YFSETQ. CDR3 region: CASSTSASTSGETYEQYF. CDR3 DNA: TGCGCCAGCAGCACCTCAGCCTCGACTAGCGGGGAGACCTACGAGCAGTACTTC.

The gene calls are TRBV30 and TRBJ1-2; D gene unclear. This CDR3 spans 14 amino acids. Germline CDR1 and CDR2: GTSNPN and SVGIG (reference sequence). V dropped 1 base and J dropped 6 bases, with 15 bases sitting between them. The chain's CDR3 is CAWSGDSVMDGYTF. CDR3 nucleotide sequence: TGTGCCTGGAGTGGAGACTCGGTAATGGATGGCTACACCTTC.

The chain uses TRBV4-2 and TRBJ1-5, with no clear D. This CDR3 is built from 14 residues. Trimming pared 2 bases from V and 1 base from J, leaving 6 bases between. Germline CDR1 and CDR2: LGHNA and YNFKEQ. CDR3 bases: TGTGCCAGCAGCCAACCCGAGAGCAATCAGCCCCAGCATTTT. This encodes CASSQPESNQPQHF.

The chain joins TRBV19 to TRBJ2-2, with 14 bases aligning to TRBD2. After removal of 6 bases from V and 4 bases from J, the junction contained 10 bases not matched to a gene. Germline V gives CDR1 LNHDA, CDR2 SQIVND (reference sequence). The CDR3 has 18 residues. The CDR3 region is CASSPGTSGRAGTGELFF. CDR3 nucleotides: TGTGCCAGTAGCCCCGGGACTAGCGGGAGAGCCGGCACCGGGGAGCTGTTTTTT.

V usage is TRBV5-4 and J usage is TRBJ1-1; D not certain. V lost 5 bases and J 5 bases, leaving 19 bases between the germline ends. The CDR3 is 15 residues long. CDR1 is SGHNT, CDR2 YYREEE, per germline (reference sequence). As DNA, the CDR3 is TGTGCCAGCAGTCCCCCCCTGTTCTCCGGGACTGAAGCTTTCTTT. The encoded protein is CASSPPLFSGTEAFF.

The chain has TRBV12-3 or TRBV12-4 and TRBJ1-5, with 8 bases matching TRBD1. The CDR3 has 13 residues. The junction had 6 bases not matched to a gene; V was cut back by 8 bases and J by 6 bases. The DNA for the CDR3 is TGTGCCAGCGCCCTGACAGGGGCTCAGCCCCAGCATTTT. This gives the protein CASALTGAQPQHF.

The gene calls are TRBV6-5 and TRBJ1-6; D unresolved. Germline values: CDR1 MNHEY, CDR2 SVGAGI. The length of the CDR3 is 12 residues. V lost 6 bases, J lost 10 bases, and 10 bases lay in between. This CDR3 is CASRRTGSPLHF. The CDR3 bases are TGTGCCAGCAGAAGGACTGGGTCACCCCTCCACTTT.

The chain joins TRBV12-3 or TRBV12-4 to TRBJ1-4; no firm D call. V lost 2 bases and J lost 6, with 7 bases in between. This CDR3 has 13 residues. CDR3: CASSLIGDEKLFF. The CDR3 DNA is TGTGCCAGCAGTTTAATCGGGGATGAAAAACTGTTTTTT.

Concerning this clone itself: Other DNA sequences from this sample encode an identical CDR3 as well. The chain combines TRBV30 with TRBJ1-4; D may be TRBD1 (6 bases). The CDR3 spans 14 residues. V lost 1 base to trimming and J lost 0 bases, with 6 bases between them. Germline V gene sequence: CDR1 GTSNPN, CDR2 SVGIG (reference sequence). The CDR3: CAWSAGATNEKLFF. The CDR3 DNA sequence: TGTGCCTGGAGTGCAGGGGCAACTAATGAAAAACTGTTTTTT.

This clone showed up just a few times. CDR3 sequence reads: CASSRGNQETQYF. The DNA of the CDR3 is TGTGCCAGCAGCCGGGGGAACCAAGAGACCCAGTACTTC. The chain combines TRBV5-5 with TRBJ2-5, with D possibly TRBD2 on 6 matching bases. The CDR3 consists of 13 residues. Germline V gene lookup returns CDR1 SGHKS and CDR2 YYEKEE (reference sequence). Between the trimmed V and J ends, which lost 4 bases and 0 bases, there was a span of 7 bases. The variable domain in full, completed from reference TRBV5-5 and TRBJ2-5, reads DAGVTQSPTHLIKTRGQQVTLRCSPISGHKSVSWYQQVLGQGPQFIFQYYEKEERGRGNFPDRFSARQFPNYSSELNVNALLLGDSALYLCASSRGNQETQYFGPGTRLLVL.

V is TRBV18 and J is TRBJ2-7; TRBD1 matches 7 bases. This CDR3 contains 13 residues. Germline V gene lookup returns CDR1 KGHSH and CDR2 LQKENI. V was clipped by 5 bases and J by 2 bases; unmatched bases: 3. The CDR3 reads CASSEGQTYEQYF. The DNA for the CDR3 is TGTGCCAGCTCAGAGGGACAGACCTACGAGCAGTACTTC.

The genes are TRBV4-1 and TRBJ1-5; D is unresolved. Germline values: CDR1 MGHRA, CDR2 YSYEKL. This CDR3 contains 15 residues. Trimming pared 1 base from V and 0 bases from J, leaving 7 bases between. CDR3 sequence reads: CASSQGQNSNQPQHF. In nucleotides, the CDR3 is TGCGCCAGCAGCCAAGGTCAGAATAGCAATCAGCCCCAGCATTTT.

This clone was counted once. The V gene is TRBV10-3, the J gene TRBJ1-5; TRBD1 might be the D (6 bases). With 6 bases removed from V and 5 bases from J, the gap between germline ends came to 14 bases. The CDR3 is 14 residues long. Germline V lookup: CDR1 ENHRY, CDR2 SYGVKD. This CDR3 is CAISLVAGDQPQHF. CDR3 nucleotides: TGTGCCATCAGCTTAGTGGCAGGGGATCAGCCCCAGCATTTT.

V and J are TRBV7-9 and TRBJ1-4; D is possibly TRBD1 (6 bases). The germline V and J ends were trimmed by 5 bases and 0 bases, with 10 bases remaining between them. The CDR3 loop spans 15 amino acids. Germline assignment: CDR1 SEHNR and CDR2 FQNEAQ (reference sequence). CDR3 coding DNA: TGTGCCAGCAGCCCAAGGACAGCAACTAATGAAAAACTGTTTTTT. Translating it yields CASSPRTATNEKLFF.

The V call is TRBV5-4, the J call TRBJ1-3; a possible D gene is TRBD1 (6 bases). Germline CDR1 and CDR2: SGHNT and YYREEE (reference sequence). Trimming took off 2 bases at V and 2 bases at J, with 11 bases between the two ends. The CDR3 consists of 15 residues. The DNA for the CDR3 is TGTGCCAGCAGCTTCAGGGGTTTCGCTGGAAACACCATATATTTT. Translation: CASSFRGFAGNTIYF.